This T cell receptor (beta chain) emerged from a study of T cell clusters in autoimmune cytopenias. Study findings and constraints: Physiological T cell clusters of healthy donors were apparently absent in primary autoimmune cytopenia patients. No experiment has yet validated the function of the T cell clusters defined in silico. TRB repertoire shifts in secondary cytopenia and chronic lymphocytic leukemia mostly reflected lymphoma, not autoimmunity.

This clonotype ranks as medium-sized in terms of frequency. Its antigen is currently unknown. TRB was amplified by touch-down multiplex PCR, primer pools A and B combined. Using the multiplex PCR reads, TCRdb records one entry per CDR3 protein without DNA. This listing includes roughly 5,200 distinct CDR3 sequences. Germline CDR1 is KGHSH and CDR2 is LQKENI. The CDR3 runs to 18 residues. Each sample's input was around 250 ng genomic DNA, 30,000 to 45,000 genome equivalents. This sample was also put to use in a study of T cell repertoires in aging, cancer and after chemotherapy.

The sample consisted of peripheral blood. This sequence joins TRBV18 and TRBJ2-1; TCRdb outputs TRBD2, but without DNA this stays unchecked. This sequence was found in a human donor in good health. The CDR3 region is CASSPLGLAGGSNHEQFF.